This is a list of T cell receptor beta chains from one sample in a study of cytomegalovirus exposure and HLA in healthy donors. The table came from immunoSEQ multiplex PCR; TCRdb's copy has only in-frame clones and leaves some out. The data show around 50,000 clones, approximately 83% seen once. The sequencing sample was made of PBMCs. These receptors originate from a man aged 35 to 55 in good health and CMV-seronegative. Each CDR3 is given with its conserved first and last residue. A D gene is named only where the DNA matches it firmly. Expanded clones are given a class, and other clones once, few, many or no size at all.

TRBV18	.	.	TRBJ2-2	CASSPPESFWSATGELFF	TGTGCCAGCTCACCACCCGAGTCCTTCTGGAGCGCCACCGGGGAGCTGTTTTTT
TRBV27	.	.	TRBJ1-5	CASSRGSNQPQHF	TGTGCCAGCAGCCGAGGGAGCAATCAGCCCCAGCATTTT
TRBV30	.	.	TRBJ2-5	CAGSSGDGRETQYF	TGTGCCGGGTCCAGCGGTGATGGGCGAGAGACCCAGTACTTC
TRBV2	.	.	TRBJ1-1	CASKAGSNTEAFF	TGTGCCAGCAAGGCAGGGTCTAACACTGAAGCTTTCTTT
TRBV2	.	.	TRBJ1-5	CASSPGPDTLIGQPQHF	TGTGCCAGCAGCCCTGGGCCGGACACTCTCATAGGACAGCCCCAGCATTTT
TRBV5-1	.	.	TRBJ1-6	CASSFGRSSYNSPLHF	TGCGCCAGCAGCTTCGGTCGGAGCTCCTATAATTCACCCCTCCACTTT
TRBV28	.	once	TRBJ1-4	CASSSELRGFNEKLFF	TGTGCCAGCAGTTCGGAGTTAAGGGGATTTAATGAAAAACTGTTTTTT
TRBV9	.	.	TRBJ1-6	CASSPSLGGGSPLHF	TGTGCCAGCAGCCCTAGCTTGGGGGGAGGTTCACCCCTCCACTTT
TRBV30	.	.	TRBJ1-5	CAWSVLRGRGQPQHF	TGTGCCTGGAGTGTACTCAGGGGTAGGGGTCAGCCCCAGCATTTT
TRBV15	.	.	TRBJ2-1	CATSRELAYNEQFF	TGTGCCACCAGCAGAGAGCTAGCTTACAATGAGCAGTTCTTC
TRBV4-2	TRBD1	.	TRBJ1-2	CASSQELGGSGYTF	TGTGCCAGCAGCCAAGAGCTAGGGGGCTCCGGCTACACCTTC
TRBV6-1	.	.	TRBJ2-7	CASSQGPNSYEQYF	TGTGCCAGCAGTCAAGGGCCAAACTCCTACGAGCAGTACTTC
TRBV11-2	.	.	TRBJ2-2	CASSLGSSGNTGELFF	TGTGCCAGCAGCCTCGGGAGTAGCGGGAACACCGGGGAGCTGTTTTTT
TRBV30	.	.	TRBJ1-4	CAWSTQGRVPPNEKLFF	TGTGCCTGGTCCACACAGGGACGGGTACCCCCCAATGAAAAACTGTTTTTT
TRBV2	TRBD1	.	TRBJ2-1	CASGSGQGANNEQFF	TGTGCCAGCGGGTCGGGACAGGGGGCGAATAATGAGCAGTTCTTC
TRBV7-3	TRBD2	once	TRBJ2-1	CASSPQPTSGVLPTEQFF	TGTGCCAGCAGCCCACAGCCGACTAGCGGGGTGCTTCCAACTGAGCAGTTCTTC
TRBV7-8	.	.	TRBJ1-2	CASSFRINYGYTF	TGTGCCAGCAGCTTCCGTATTAACTATGGCTACACCTTC
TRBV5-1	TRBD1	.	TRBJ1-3	CASSQTQGGGNTIYF	TGCGCCAGCAGCCAGACCCAGGGGGGTGGAAACACCATATATTTT
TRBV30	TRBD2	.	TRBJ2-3	CAWSVAGSGTDTQYF	TGTGCCTGGAGTGTAGCGGGGTCGGGCACAGATACGCAGTATTTT
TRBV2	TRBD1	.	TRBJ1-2	CASSGALVGTGGYGYTF	TGTGCCAGCAGTGGAGCCTTAGTGGGGACAGGAGGGTATGGCTACACCTTC
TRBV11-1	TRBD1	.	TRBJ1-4	CASSFAGGVLEKLFF	TGTGCCAGCAGCTTCGCAGGGGGCGTTCTTGAAAAACTGTTTTTT
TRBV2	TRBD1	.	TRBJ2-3	CASSRDRGHSTDTQYF	TGTGCCAGCAGTCGCGACAGGGGGCACTCCACAGATACGCAGTATTTT
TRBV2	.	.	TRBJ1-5	CASSSWTGNQPQHF	TGTGCCAGCAGCTCCTGGACAGGCAATCAGCCCCAGCATTTT
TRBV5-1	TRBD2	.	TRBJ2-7	CASSPGLDSYEQYF	TGCGCCAGCAGTCCGGGACTAGACTCCTACGAGCAGTACTTC
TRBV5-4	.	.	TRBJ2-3	CASSPDSGADTQYF	TGTGCCAGCAGCCCGGACAGCGGCGCAGATACGCAGTATTTT
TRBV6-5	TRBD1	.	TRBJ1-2	CASATTGNYGYTF	TGTGCCAGCGCCACGACAGGGAACTATGGCTACACCTTC
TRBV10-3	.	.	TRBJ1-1	CAISEMDSQNTEAFF	TGTGCCATCAGTGAGATGGACAGCCAGAACACTGAAGCTTTCTTT
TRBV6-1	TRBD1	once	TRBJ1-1	CASSGYPGQGAHGVTEAFF	TGTGCCAGCAGTGGATATCCGGGACAGGGGGCGCATGGAGTCACTGAAGCTTTCTTT
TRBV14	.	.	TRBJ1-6	CASSQGTDNSPLHF	TGTGCCAGCAGCCAAGGGACAGATAATTCACCCCTCCACTTT
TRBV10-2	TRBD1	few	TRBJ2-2	CATGTGGDTGELFF	TGCGCCACCGGGACAGGGGGCGACACCGGGGAGCTGTTTTTT
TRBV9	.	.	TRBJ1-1	CASSVDAGMNTEAFF	TGTGCCAGCAGCGTAGATGCAGGGATGAACACTGAAGCTTTCTTT
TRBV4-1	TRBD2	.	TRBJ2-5	CASSLIYAGGRGETQYF	TGCGCCAGCAGCCTTATTTACGCGGGGGGGCGGGGAGAGACCCAGTACTTC
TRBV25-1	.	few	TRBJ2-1	CASSFKGVANEQFF	TGTGCCAGCAGTTTTAAAGGAGTCGCCAATGAGCAGTTCTTC
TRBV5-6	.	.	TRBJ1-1	CASSFGLGEAFF	TGTGCCAGCAGCTTCGGACTGGGAGAAGCTTTCTTT
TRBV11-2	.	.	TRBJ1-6	CASSFRADNSPLHF	TGTGCCAGCAGCTTTCGTGCAGATAATTCACCCCTCCACTTT
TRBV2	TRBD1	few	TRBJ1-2	CASRYTGDRLYGYTF	TGTGCCAGCAGGTACACAGGGGACCGCCTCTATGGCTACACCTTC
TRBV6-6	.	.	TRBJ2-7	CASSPEWEQYF	TGTGCCAGCAGCCCGGAGTGGGAGCAGTACTTC
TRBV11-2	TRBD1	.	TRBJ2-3	CASSLGTGGFDTQYF	TGTGCCAGCAGCTTAGGGACAGGGGGCTTCGATACGCAGTATTTT
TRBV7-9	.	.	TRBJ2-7	CASSLSGTTPLYEQYF	TGTGCCAGCAGCTTATCCGGGACAACTCCTCTCTACGAGCAGTACTTC
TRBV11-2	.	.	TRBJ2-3	CASSLGAITDTQYF	TGTGCCAGCAGCTTAGGGGCCATAACAGATACGCAGTATTTT
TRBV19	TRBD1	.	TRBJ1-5	CASRATGLGGNQPQHF	TGTGCCAGTAGGGCGACAGGGTTAGGGGGCAATCAGCCCCAGCATTTT
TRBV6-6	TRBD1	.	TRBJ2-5	CASSYRTGRKETQYF	TGTGCCAGCAGTTACCGGACAGGGAGAAAAGAGACCCAGTACTTC
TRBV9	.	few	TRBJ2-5	CASSVAGNEETQYF	TGTGCCAGCAGCGTAGCAGGGAACGAAGAGACCCAGTACTTC
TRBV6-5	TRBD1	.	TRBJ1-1	CASINRGRPNTEAFF	TGTGCCAGCATTAACAGGGGCCGCCCTAACACTGAAGCTTTCTTT
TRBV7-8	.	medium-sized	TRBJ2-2	CASSPPRTATAGELFF	TGTGCCAGCAGCCCTCCAAGGACAGCGACTGCCGGGGAGCTGTTTTTT
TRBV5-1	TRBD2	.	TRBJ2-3	CASSSRLAVTDTQYF	TGCGCCAGCAGCTCAAGACTAGCGGTGACAGATACGCAGTATTTT
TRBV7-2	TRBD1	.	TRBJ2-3	CASSRGQGDTQYF	TGTGCCAGCAGCAGAGGACAGGGAGATACGCAGTATTTT
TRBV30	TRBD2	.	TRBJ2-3	CAWSLASGGADTQYF	TGTGCCTGGAGTCTGGCTAGCGGGGGGGCAGATACGCAGTATTTT
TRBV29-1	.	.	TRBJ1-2	CSALKEIDGYTF	TGCAGCGCCCTCAAAGAGATTGATGGCTACACCTTC
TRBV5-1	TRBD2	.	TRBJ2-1	CASSPPGLAGGGEQFF	TGCGCCAGCAGCCCACCGGGACTAGCGGGGGGAGGTGAGCAGTTCTTC
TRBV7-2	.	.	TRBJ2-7	CASSLSPNSYEQYF	TGTGCCAGCAGCTTAAGCCCTAACTCCTACGAGCAGTACTTC
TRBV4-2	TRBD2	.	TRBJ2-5	CASSQGSRATSGVVETQYF	TGTGCCAGCAGCCAAGGGTCTAGGGCGACTAGCGGGGTGGTGGAGACCCAGTACTTC
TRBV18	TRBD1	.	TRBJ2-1	CASSQGQGSYNEQFF	TGTGCCAGCTCACAGGGACAGGGCTCCTACAATGAGCAGTTCTTC
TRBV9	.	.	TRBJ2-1	CASSVDWRVTGNEQFF	TGTGCCAGCAGCGTGGACTGGAGAGTCACGGGCAATGAGCAGTTCTTC
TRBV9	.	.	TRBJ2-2	CASSPGLHVGELFF	TGTGCCAGCAGCCCGGGACTTCACGTCGGGGAGCTGTTTTTT
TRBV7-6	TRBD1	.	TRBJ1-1	CASSVRGRGAIVTEAFF	TGTGCCAGCAGCGTCAGGGGGCGCGGGGCTATCGTTACTGAAGCTTTCTTT
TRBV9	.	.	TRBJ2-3	CASSASGPDTQYF	TGTGCCAGCAGCGCCTCAGGGCCAGATACGCAGTATTTT
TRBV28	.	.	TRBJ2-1	CASSLTPELGYTYNEQFF	TGTGCCAGCAGTTTAACCCCAGAGTTGGGCTACACGTACAATGAGCAGTTCTTC